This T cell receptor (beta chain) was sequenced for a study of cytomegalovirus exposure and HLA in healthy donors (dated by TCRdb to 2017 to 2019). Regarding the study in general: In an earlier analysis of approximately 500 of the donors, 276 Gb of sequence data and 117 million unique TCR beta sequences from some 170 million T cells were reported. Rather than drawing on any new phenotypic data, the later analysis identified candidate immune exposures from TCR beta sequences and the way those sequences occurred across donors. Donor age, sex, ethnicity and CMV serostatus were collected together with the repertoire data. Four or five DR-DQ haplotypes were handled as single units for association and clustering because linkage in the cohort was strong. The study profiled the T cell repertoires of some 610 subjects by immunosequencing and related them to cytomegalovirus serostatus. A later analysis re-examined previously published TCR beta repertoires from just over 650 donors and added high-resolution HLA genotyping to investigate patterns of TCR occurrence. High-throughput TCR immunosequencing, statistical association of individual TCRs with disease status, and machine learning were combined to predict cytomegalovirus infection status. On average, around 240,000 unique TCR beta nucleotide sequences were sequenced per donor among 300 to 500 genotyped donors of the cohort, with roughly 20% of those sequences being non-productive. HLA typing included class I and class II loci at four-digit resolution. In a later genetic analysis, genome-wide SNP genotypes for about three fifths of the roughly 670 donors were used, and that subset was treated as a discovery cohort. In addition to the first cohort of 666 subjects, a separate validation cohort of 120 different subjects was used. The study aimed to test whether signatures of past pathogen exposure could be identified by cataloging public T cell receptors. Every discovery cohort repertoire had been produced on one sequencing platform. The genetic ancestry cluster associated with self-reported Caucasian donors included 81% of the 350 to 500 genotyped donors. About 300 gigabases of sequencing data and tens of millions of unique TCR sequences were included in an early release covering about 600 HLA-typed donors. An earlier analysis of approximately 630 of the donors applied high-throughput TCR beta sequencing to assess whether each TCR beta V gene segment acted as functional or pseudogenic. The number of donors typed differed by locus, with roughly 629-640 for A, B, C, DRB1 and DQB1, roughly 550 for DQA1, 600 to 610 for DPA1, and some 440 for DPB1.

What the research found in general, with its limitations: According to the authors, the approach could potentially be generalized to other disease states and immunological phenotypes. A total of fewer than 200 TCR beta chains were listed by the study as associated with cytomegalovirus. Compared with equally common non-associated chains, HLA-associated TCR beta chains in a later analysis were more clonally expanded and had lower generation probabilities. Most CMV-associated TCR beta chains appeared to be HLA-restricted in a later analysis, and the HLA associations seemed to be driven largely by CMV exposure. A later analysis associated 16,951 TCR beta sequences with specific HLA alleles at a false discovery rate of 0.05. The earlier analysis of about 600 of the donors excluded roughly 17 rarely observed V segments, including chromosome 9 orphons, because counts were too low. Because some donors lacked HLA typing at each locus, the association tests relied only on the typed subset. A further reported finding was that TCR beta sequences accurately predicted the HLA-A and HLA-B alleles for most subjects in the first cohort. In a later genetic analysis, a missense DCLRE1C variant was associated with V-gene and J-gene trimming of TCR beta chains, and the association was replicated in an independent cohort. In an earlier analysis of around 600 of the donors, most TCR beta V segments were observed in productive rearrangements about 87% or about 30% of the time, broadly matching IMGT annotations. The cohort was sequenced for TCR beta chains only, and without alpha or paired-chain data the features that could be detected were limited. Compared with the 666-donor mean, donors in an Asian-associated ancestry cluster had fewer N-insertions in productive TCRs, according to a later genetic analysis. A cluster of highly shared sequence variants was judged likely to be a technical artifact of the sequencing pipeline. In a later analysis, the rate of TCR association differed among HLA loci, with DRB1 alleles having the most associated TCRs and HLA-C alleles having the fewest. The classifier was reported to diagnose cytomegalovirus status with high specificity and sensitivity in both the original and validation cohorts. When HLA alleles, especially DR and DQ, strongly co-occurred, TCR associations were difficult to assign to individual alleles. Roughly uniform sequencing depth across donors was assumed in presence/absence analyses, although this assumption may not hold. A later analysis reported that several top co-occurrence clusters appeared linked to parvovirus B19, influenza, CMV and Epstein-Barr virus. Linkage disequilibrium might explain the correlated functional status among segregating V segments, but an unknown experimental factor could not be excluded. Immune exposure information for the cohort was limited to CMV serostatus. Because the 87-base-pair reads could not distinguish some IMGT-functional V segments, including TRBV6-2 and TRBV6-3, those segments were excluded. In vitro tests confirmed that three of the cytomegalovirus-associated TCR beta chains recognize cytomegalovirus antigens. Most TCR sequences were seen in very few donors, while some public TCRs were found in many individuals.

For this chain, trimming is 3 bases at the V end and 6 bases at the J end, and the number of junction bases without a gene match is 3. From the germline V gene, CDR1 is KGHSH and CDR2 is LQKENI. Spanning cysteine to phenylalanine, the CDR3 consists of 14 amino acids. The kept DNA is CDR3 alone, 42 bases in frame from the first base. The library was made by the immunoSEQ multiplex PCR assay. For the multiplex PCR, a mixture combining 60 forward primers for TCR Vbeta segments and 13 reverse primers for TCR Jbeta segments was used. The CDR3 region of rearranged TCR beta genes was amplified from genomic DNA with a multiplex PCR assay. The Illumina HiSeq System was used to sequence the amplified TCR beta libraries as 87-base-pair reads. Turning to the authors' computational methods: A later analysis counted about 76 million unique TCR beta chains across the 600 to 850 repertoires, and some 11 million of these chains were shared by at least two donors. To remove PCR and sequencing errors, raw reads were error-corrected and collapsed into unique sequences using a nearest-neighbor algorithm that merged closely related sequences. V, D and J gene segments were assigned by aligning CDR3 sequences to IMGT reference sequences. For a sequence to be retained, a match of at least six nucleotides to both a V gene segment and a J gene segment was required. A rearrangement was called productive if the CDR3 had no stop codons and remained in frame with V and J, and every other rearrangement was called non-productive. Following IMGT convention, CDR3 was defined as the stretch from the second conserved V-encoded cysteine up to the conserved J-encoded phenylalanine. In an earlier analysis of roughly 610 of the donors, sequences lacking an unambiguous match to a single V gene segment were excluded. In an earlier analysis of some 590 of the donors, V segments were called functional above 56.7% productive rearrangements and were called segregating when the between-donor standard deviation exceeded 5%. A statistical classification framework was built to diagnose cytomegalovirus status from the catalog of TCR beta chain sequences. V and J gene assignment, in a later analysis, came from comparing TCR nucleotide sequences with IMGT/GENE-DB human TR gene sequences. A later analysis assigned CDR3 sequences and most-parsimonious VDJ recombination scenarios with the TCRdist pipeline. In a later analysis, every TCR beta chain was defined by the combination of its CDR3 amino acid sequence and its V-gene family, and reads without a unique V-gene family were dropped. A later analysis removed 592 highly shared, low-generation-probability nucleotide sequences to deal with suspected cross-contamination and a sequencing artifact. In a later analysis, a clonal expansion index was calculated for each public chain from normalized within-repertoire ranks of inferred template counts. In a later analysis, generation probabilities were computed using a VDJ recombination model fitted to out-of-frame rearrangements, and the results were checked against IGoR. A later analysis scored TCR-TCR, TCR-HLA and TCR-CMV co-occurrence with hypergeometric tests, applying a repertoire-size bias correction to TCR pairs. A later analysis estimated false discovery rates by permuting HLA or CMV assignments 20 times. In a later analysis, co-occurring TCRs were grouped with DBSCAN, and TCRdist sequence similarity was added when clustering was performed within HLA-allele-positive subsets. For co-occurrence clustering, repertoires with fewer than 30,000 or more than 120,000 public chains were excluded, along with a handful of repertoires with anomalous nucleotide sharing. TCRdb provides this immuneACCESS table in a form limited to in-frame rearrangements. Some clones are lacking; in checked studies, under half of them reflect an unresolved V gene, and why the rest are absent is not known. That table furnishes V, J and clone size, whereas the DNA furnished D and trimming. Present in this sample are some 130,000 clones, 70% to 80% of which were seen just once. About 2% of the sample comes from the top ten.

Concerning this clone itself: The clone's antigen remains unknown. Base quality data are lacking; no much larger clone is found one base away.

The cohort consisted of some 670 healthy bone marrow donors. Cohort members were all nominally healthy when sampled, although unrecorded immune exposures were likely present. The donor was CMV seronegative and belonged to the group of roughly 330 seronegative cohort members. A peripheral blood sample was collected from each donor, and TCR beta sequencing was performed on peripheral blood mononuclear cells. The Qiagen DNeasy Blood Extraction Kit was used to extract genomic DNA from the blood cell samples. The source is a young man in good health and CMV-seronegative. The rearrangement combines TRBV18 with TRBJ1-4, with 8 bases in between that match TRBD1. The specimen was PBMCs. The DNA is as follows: TGTGCCAGCTCACCGACAGGGGAGGATGAAAAACTGTTTTTT. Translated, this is CASSPTGEDEKLFF.